A selection of T cell receptor beta chains follows, all from one sample in a study of shared clonotypes between healthy human individuals. The data were produced by immunoSEQ multiplex PCR, yet TCRdb's version contains in-frame clones alone and is incomplete. The sample includes approximately 530,000 clones, about 96% seen only once; the top ten take around 0.067%. The sample was naive CD4+ T cells sorted from blood. The origin of the receptors is a woman aged 30 to 39 in good health. CDR3s include the opening cysteine and the closing phenylalanine or tryptophan. A D gene is named only where the DNA matches it firmly. Only part of the rows carry a size: once, few, many, or a class if the clone is expanded.

size | J | V | length | D | CDR3 | DNA
- | TRBJ2-7 | TRBV5-4 | 15 | - | CASSLGLGPIYEQYF | TGTGCCAGCAGCTTGGGGTTAGGTCCGATCTACGAGCAGTACTTC
- | TRBJ1-2 | TRBV5-5 | 14 | - | CASSSGTSLMRYTF | TGTGCCAGCAGTTCCGGGACATCGCTTATGCGGTACACCTTC
- | TRBJ2-7 | TRBV20-1 | 10 | - | CSASLWGQYF | TGCAGTGCTAGTCTATGGGGGCAGTACTTC
- | TRBJ2-5 | TRBV6-6 | 14 | - | CASKNRALEETQYF | TGTGCCAGCAAAAACAGGGCCTTAGAAGAGACCCAGTACTTC
- | TRBJ2-2 | TRBV5-6 | 18 | TRBD1 | CASSLDRGLAGNTGELFF | TGTGCCAGCAGCCTGGACAGGGGGCTAGCGGGGAACACCGGGGAGCTGTTTTTT
- | TRBJ2-7 | TRBV28 | 13 | - | CASGQGFSYEQYF | TGTGCCAGCGGCCAGGGATTCTCCTACGAGCAGTACTTC
- | TRBJ1-1 | TRBV28 | 15 | - | CASSSGALEATEAFF | TGTGCCAGCAGTTCTGGGGCCCTAGAGGCCACTGAAGCTTTCTTT
- | TRBJ2-7 | TRBV9 | 16 | - | CASSAAGTPSYYEQYF | TGTGCCAGCAGCGCAGCCGGGACACCAAGTTACTACGAGCAGTACTTC
- | TRBJ2-3 | TRBV7-8 | 14 | - | CASSPRQDTDTQYF | TGTGCCAGCAGCCCCCGACAAGACACAGATACGCAGTATTTT
- | TRBJ2-3 | TRBV5-4 | 13 | - | CASSLGYGDTQYF | TGTGCCAGCAGCTTGGGGTATGGGGATACGCAGTATTTT
- | TRBJ2-3 | TRBV23-1 | 16 | TRBD1 | CAAKPVGQAGTDTQYF | TGCGCCGCCAAGCCGGTGGGACAGGCCGGCACAGATACGCAGTATTTT
- | TRBJ2-6 | TRBV5-1 | 17 | TRBD1 | CASSRTGGISGANVLTF | TGCGCCAGCTCGAGGACAGGGGGAATCTCGGGGGCCAACGTCCTGACTTTC
- | TRBJ2-4 | TRBV19 | 19 | TRBD2 | CASSIVAGGGKLAKNIQYF | TGTGCCAGTAGTATAGTAGCGGGTGGAGGGAAACTAGCCAAAAACATTCAGTACTTC
- | TRBJ2-5 | TRBV5-1 | 11 | - | CASSFGETQYF | TGCGCCAGCAGCTTCGGGGAGACCCAGTACTTC
- | TRBJ2-7 | TRBV6-5 | 15 | TRBD2 | CASSYSLASNYEQYF | TGTGCCAGCAGTTACTCACTAGCGAGTAACTACGAGCAGTACTTC
- | TRBJ2-7 | TRBV6-5 | 16 | - | CASSYQSGSPSHEQYF | TGTGCCAGCAGTTACCAGTCGGGGAGTCCGTCCCACGAGCAGTACTTC
- | TRBJ2-7 | TRBV5-1 | 13 | - | CASSLSSPYEQYF | TGCGCCAGCAGCTTGAGCAGCCCCTACGAGCAGTACTTC
- | TRBJ2-7 | TRBV7-3 | 15 | - | CASSPTGTPSYEQYF | TGTGCCAGCAGCCCTACCGGGACGCCCTCCTACGAGCAGTACTTC
- | TRBJ1-2 | TRBV7-8 | 11 | - | CASGPGGGYTF | TGTGCCAGCGGCCCAGGCGGTGGCTACACCTTC
- | TRBJ1-4 | TRBV6-1 | 11 | - | CASSEASRVFF | TGTGCCAGCAGTGAAGCTTCCAGGGTATTTTTT
once | TRBJ2-7 | TRBV11-2 | 16 | TRBD1 | CASSLEGTGEGYEQYF | TGTGCCAGCAGCTTAGAGGGGACAGGGGAGGGCTACGAGCAGTACTTC
- | TRBJ1-1 | TRBV6-6 | 14 | TRBD1 | CASRPTGGFAGAFF | TGTGCCAGCAGACCAACAGGGGGCTTCGCTGGAGCTTTCTTT
- | TRBJ2-2 | TRBV27 | 14 | TRBD1 | CASSGTGVTGELFF | TGTGCCAGCAGTGGAACAGGGGTCACCGGGGAGCTGTTTTTT
- | TRBJ2-3 | TRBV18 | 15 | TRBD1 | CASSTLGQGADTQYF | TGTGCCAGCTCAACCCTGGGACAGGGCGCAGATACGCAGTATTTT
- | TRBJ2-1 | TRBV9 | 15 | TRBD2 | CASSVQGLEYGEQFF | TGTGCCAGCAGCGTCCAGGGACTAGAGTACGGTGAGCAGTTCTTC
- | TRBJ2-1 | TRBV28 | 15 | TRBD2 | CASRPGTSGRNEQFF | TGTGCCAGTAGGCCCGGGACTAGCGGGAGAAATGAGCAGTTCTTC
- | TRBJ2-2 | TRBV4-2 | 16 | - | CASSQGRALDTGELFF | TGTGCCAGCAGCCAAGGGCGTGCCCTGGACACCGGGGAGCTGTTTTTT
- | TRBJ2-1 | TRBV9 | 14 | - | CASSAGLHYNEQFF | TGTGCCAGTTCAGCGGGCCTCCACTACAATGAGCAGTTCTTC
once | TRBJ2-2 | TRBV6-5 | 15 | TRBD1 | CASSRTGSNTGELFF | TGTGCCAGCAGTCGGACAGGTTCGAACACCGGGGAGCTGTTTTTT
- | TRBJ1-2 | TRBV28 | 15 | - | CASSFKDLPHYGYTF | TGTGCCAGCAGTTTTAAGGACCTACCACACTATGGCTACACCTTC
- | TRBJ2-7 | TRBV29-1 | 13 | - | CSARLGGLYEQYF | TGCAGCGCCCGACTAGGAGGGCTCTACGAGCAGTACTTC
- | TRBJ1-2 | TRBV15 | 14 | - | CATSRGSATYGYTF | TGTGCCACCAGCAGAGGCTCAGCCACCTATGGCTACACCTTC